The present T cell receptor (beta chain) was sequenced within a study of blood T cell repertoires in COVID-19. The CDR3 has 15 residues. Germline V gene lookup returns CDR1 MNHEY and CDR2 SVGAGI. Trimming removed 6 bases from V and 7 bases from J; junction bases left unmatched: 8. The assay was immunoSEQ multiplex PCR, and TCRdb's table has in-frame clones only and misses some. The table lists approximately 300,000 clones, more than 70% of them singletons, with nearly 6.5% in the top ten. The J gene is TRBJ1-6, the V gene TRBV6-5; 8 bases are a match to TRBD1. The origin of this receptor is a man aged 18 to 30 who had recovered from COVID-19. Input material: peripheral blood. The CDR3 protein is CASSPDRVLNSPLHF. As DNA, the CDR3 is TGTGCCAGCAGCCCGGACAGGGTTTTGAATTCACCCCTCCACTTT.